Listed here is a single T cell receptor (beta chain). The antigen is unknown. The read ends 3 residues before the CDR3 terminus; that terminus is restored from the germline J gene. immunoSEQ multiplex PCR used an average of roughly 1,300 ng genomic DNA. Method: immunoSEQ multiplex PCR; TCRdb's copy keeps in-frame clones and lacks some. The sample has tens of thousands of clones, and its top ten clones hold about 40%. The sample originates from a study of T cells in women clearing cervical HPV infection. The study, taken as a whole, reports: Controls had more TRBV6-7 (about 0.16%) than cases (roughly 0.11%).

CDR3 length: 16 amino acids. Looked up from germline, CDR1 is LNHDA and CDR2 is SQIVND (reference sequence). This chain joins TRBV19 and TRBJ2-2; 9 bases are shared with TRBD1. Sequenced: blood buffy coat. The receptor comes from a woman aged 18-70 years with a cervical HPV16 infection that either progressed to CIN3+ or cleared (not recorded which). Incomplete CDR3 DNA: TGTGCCAGTAGTAGGGGGACAGGGCTGCATAATTCACCG. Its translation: CASSRGTGLHNSP. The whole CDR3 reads CASSRGTGLHNSPLFF.